This TCR beta chain was profiled in a study of T cells in Graves' hyperthyroidism and ophthalmopathy. The CDR3 regions of TCR beta were amplified from RNA transcripts. The HTBI primer set was used in a first-round RT-PCR of the TCR CDR3. TCRdb independently ran MiXCR on the multiplex PCR reads; one entry per CDR3 protein. This table holds around 620,000 distinct CDR3 sequences, roughly 16% found once. This CDR3 region has 18 residues. Germline values: CDR1 SEHNR, CDR2 FQNEAQ (reference sequence). V lost 5 bases to trimming and J lost 0 bases, with 21 bases between them. This sequence joins TRBV7-9 and TRBJ2-3, with D perhaps matching TRBD2 (7 bases). The TCR sequence derives from a woman aged 25 to 39 with Graves' hyperthyroidism. Sequencing was done on a sample of blood. In DNA, the CDR3 is TGTGCCAGCAGCCCAGCAGGAGGGGGGGCGCCTAGCACAGATACGCAGTATTTT. Translating gives CASSPAGGGAPSTDTQYF. Full variable domain (remainder filled in from reference TRBV7-9 and TRBJ2-3): DTGVSQNPRHKITKRGQNVTFRCDPISEHNRLYWYRQTLGQGPEFLTYFQNEAQLEKSRLLSDRFSAERPKGSFSTLEIQRTEQGDSAMYLCASSPAGGGAPSTDTQYFGPGTRLTVL.